This T cell receptor (beta chain) is drawn from a study of CD8 T cells in ankylosing spondylitis. Study observations and caveats: As reported, disease-linked clones showed significant enrichment in matched ankylosing spondylitis synovial fluid. Clones linked to the disease showed a CD8+ phenotype. They occurred at relatively low frequencies in peripheral blood.

To note about this clonotype: As yet, its antigen is unknown.

By quantitative 5'-RACE with molecular barcodes, the TCR beta libraries were made. TCRdb reanalysed the 5' RACE reads using MiXCR and keeps one entry per CDR3 protein. This table holds 250,000 to 300,000 distinct CDR3 sequences, 20% found once. Germline values: CDR1 DFQATT, CDR2 SNEGSKA (reference sequence). Trimming at V came to 6 bases and at J to 5 bases, leaving 15 bases not matched to a gene. The CDR3 is 15 amino acids. The clonotype comes from a male donor with ankylosing spondylitis or in good health (not recorded which). The sequenced material came from blood, either unsorted or a sorted T cell fraction (not recorded which). V and J are TRBV20-1 and TRBJ2-5; 7 positions match TRBD1. CDR3 sequence reads: CSANDLTGRGETQYF. In DNA form, the CDR3 reads TGCAGTGCCAACGACTTGACAGGGCGAGGGGAGACCCAGTACTTC.